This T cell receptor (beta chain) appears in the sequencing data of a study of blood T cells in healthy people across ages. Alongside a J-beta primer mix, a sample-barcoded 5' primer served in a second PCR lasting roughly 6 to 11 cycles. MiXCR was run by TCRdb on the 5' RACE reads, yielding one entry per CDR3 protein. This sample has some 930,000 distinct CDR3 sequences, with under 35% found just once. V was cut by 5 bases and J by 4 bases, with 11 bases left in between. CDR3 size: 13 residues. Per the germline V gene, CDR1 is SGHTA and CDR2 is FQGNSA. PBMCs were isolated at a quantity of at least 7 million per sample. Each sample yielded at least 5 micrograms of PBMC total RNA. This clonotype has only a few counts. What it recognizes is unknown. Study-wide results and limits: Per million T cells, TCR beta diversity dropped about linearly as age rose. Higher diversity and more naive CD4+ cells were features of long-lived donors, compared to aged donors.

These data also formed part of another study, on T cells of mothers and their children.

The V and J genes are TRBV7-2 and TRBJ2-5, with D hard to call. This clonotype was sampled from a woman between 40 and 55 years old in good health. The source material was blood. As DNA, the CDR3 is TGTGCCAGCAGCCCAGACCCCCCAGAGACCCAGTACTTC. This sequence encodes CASSPDPPETQYF.